Each of the 7 T cell receptor beta chains below was sequenced from the same sample in a study of cytomegalovirus exposure and HLA in healthy donors. PCR amplification relied on 60 Vbeta primers (plus 13 Jbeta primers). The repertoire was sequenced with immunoSEQ multiplex PCR; TCRdb's copy has only in-frame clones and lacks some. The table lists 130,000 or so clones, about 76% of them singletons. Sequenced input: PBMCs. These receptors were collected from a man aged 35-49 years in good health and CMV-seropositive.

The chain joins TRBV5-4 to TRBJ2-2; no clear D gene. CDR1 and CDR2 (germline): SGHNT, YYREEE (reference sequence). The ends were cut back, 0 bases at V and 4 bases at J, with 19 bases in the middle. The CDR3 is made up of 18 amino acids. The CDR3 coding sequence is TGTGCCAGCAGCTTGGACGGAGTATACTCGGCCCCCACCGGGGAGCTGTTTTTT. Translating it yields CASSLDGVYSAPTGELFF. Supplemented by reference TRBV5-4 and TRBJ2-2, the full variable domain reads ETGVTQSPTHLIKTRGQQVTLRCSSQSGHNTVSWYQQALGQGPQFIFQYYREEENGRGNFPPRFSGLQFPNYSSELNVNALELDDSALYLCASSLDGVYSAPTGELFFGEGSRLTVL.

In this sample, this clone turned up a few times. V is TRBV28 and J is TRBJ1-6; perhaps TRBD1 as D (5 bases). The length of the CDR3 is 17 residues. V lost 8 bases to trimming and J lost 9 bases, with 26 bases between them. The V gene's germline CDR1 is MDHEN and CDR2 SYDVKM. Here the CDR3 DNA reads TGTGCCAGCTCCACATCCCGGCAGGGTGGTTTTGGTTCACCCCTCCACTTT. Translation: CASSTSRQGGFGSPLHF.

This sequence joins TRBV19 and TRBJ1-5; TRBD1 aligns across 7 bases. CDR1 and CDR2 (germline): LNHDA, SQIVND (reference sequence). V gave up 5 bases and J gave up 4 bases; unmatched junction bases: 5. The CDR3 runs to 14 residues. CDR3: CASSLGTANQPQHF. The CDR3 DNA sequence: TGTGCCAGTAGTCTAGGGACAGCAAATCAGCCCCAGCATTTT.

V and J are TRBV27 and TRBJ2-7, with 8 bases matching TRBD2. J was trimmed by 0 bases and V by 6 bases; bases with no gene match: 4. The CDR3 spans 14 residues. Germline V gene lookup returns CDR1 MNHEY and CDR2 SMNVEV (reference sequence). The CDR3 loop is CASRATSASYEQYF. The DNA of the CDR3 is TGTGCCAGCAGAGCGACTAGCGCCTCCTACGAGCAGTACTTC.

V is TRBV27 and J is TRBJ1-6; D gene unclear. V gave up 5 bases and J gave up 6 bases, with 5 bases separating them. The CDR3 extends over 12 amino acids. Germline V gives CDR1 MNHEY, CDR2 SMNVEV (reference sequence). The CDR3 DNA sequence: TGTGCCAGCAGTCTTCCTAATTCACCCCTCCACTTT. Protein sequence: CASSLPNSPLHF.

In its sample, this clone was seen once. The chain uses TRBV5-1 and TRBJ2-7; a possible D gene is TRBD1 (5 bases). Germline loops: CDR1 SGHRS, CDR2 YFSETQ. V was cut by 4 bases and J by 0 bases, with 17 bases left in between. The CDR3 length is 16 residues. CDR3 sequence: CASSPMTADSSYEQYF. The CDR3 nucleotides read TGCGCCAGCAGCCCAATGACAGCAGACAGCTCCTACGAGCAGTACTTC. The variable domain in full, with the rest retrieved from reference TRBV5-1 and TRBJ2-7, is KAGVTQTPRYLIKTRGQQVTLSCSPISGHRSVSWYQQTPGQGLQFLFEYFSETQRNKGNFPGRFSGRQFSNSRSEMNVSTLELGDSALYLCASSPMTADSSYEQYFGPGTRLTVT.

The genes are TRBV7-2 and TRBJ2-1, with D maybe TRBD2 (5 bases). V lost 3 bases and J 5 bases, leaving 5 bases between the germline ends. CDR3 length: 12 residues. Germline V lookup: CDR1 SGHTA, CDR2 FQGNSA. The CDR3 loop is CASSLEDNEQFF. Written as DNA, the CDR3 is TGTGCCAGCAGCTTGGAGGACAATGAGCAGTTCTTC. Based on the CDR3 plus reference TRBV7-2 and TRBJ2-1, the full variable domain is GAGVSQSPSNKVTEKGKDVELRCDPISGHTALYWYRQSLGQGLEFLIYFQGNSAPDKSGLPSDRFSAERTGGSVSTLTIQRTQQEDSAVYLCASSLEDNEQFFGPGTRLTVL.